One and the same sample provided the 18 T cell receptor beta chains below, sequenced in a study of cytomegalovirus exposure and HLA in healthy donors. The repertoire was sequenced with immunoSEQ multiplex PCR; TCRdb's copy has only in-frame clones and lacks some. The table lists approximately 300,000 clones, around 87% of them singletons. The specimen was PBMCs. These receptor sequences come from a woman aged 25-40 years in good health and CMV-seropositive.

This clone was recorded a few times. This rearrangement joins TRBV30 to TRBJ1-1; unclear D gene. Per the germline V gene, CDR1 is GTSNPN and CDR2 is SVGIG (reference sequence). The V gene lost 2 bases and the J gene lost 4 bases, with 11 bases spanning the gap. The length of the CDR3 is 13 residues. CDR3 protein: CAWSPSWGTEAFF. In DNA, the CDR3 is TGTGCCTGGAGTCCTAGTTGGGGCACTGAAGCTTTCTTT.

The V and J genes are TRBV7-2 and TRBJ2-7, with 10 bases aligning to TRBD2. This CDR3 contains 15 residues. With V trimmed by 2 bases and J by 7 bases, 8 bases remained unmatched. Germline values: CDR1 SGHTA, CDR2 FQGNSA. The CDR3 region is CASSLLQLAGIEQYF. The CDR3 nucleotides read TGTGCCAGCAGCTTATTACAACTAGCGGGAATTGAGCAGTACTTC.

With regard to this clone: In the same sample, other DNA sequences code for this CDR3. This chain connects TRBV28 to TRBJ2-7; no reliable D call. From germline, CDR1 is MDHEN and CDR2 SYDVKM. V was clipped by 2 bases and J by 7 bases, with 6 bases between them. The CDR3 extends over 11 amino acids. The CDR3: CASSLGGEQYF. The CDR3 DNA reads TGTGCCAGCAGTTTAGGTGGGGAGCAGTACTTC.

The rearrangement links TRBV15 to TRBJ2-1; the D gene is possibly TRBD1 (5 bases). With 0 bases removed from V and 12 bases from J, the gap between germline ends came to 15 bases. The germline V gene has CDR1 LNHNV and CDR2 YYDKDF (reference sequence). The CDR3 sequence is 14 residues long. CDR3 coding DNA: TGTGCCACCAGCAGAGATTGGCAGGGATCTTCGCAGTTCTTC. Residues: CATSRDWQGSSQFF.

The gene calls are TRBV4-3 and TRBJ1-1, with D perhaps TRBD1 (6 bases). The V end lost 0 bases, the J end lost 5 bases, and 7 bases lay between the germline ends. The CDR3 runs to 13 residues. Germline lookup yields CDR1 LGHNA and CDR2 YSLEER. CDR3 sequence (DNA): TGCGCCAGCAGCCAAGATAGGGGGACTGAAGCTTTCTTT. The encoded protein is CASSQDRGTEAFF.

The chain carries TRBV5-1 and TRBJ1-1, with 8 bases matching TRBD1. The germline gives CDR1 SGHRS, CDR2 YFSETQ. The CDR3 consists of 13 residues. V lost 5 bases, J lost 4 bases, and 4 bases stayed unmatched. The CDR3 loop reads CASSRDRSTEAFF. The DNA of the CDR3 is TGCGCCAGCAGTCGGGACAGGAGCACTGAAGCTTTCTTT.

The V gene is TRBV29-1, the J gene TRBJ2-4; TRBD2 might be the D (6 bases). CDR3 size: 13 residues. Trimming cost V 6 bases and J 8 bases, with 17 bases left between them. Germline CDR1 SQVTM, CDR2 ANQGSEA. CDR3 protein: CSVAGTGRDIQYF. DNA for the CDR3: TGCAGCGTAGCCGGGACTGGCAGGGACATTCAGTACTTC.

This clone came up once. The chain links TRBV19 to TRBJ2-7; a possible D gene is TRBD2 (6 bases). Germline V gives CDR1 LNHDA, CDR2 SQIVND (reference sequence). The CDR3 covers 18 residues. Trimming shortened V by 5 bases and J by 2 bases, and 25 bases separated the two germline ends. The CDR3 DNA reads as TGTGCCAGTAGTTATTCCCTCCCTCTAGCGAGTCCTCCCTACGAGCAGTACTTC. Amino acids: CASSYSLPLASPPYEQYF.

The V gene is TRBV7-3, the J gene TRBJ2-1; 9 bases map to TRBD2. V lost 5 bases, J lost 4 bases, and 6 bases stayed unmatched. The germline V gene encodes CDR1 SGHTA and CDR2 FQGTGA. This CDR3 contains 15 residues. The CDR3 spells CASSISGRSYNEQFF. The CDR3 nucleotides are TGTGCCAGCAGCATCAGCGGGAGGTCGTACAATGAGCAGTTCTTC.

Here the CDR3 DNA reads TGTGCCAGCAGTTTAGGAGGAGTGAAGGGCACTGAAGCTTTCTTT. Its translation is CASSLGGVKGTEAFF. The chain has TRBV28 and TRBJ1-1; D gene unclear. The CDR3 loop spans 15 amino acids. CDR1 and CDR2 from the germline V gene are MDHEN and SYDVKM. V was pared by 2 bases and J by 4 bases, with 14 bases between. Complete variable domain (other parts from reference TRBV28 and TRBJ1-1): DVKVTQSSRYLVKRTGEKVFLECVQDMDHENMFWYRQDPGLGLRLIYFSYDVKMKEKGDIPEGYSVSREKKERFSLILESASTNQTSMYLCASSLGGVKGTEAFFGQGTRLTVV.

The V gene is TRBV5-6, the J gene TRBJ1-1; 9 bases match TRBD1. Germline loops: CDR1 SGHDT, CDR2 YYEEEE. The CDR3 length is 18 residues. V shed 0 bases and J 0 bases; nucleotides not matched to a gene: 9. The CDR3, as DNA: TGTGCCAGCAGCTTGGTGACAGGGGGGAAGCTGATGAACACTGAAGCTTTCTTT. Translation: CASSLVTGGKLMNTEAFF.

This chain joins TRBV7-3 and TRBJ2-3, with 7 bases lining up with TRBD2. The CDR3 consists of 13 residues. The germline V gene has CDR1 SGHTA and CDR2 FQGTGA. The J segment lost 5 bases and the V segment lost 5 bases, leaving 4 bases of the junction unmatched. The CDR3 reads CASSQQRGDTQYF. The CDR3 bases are TGTGCCAGCAGCCAGCAGCGGGGAGATACGCAGTATTTT.

The CDR3 loop is CATLGQFTGELFF. CDR3 in DNA: TGTGCCACTCTGGGACAATTCACCGGGGAGCTGTTTTTT. V is TRBV2 and J is TRBJ2-2, with a tentative D call TRBD1 (6 bases). This CDR3 has 13 residues. V was shortened by 10 bases and J by 4 bases, with 13 bases between the two germline ends. CDR1 and CDR2 from the germline V gene are SNHLY and FYNNEI. Together with reference TRBV2 and TRBJ2-2, the CDR3 gives the full variable domain: EPEVTQTPSHQVTQMGQEVILRCVPISNHLYFYWYRQILGQKVEFLVSFYNNEISEKSEIFDDQFSVERPDGSNFTLKIRSTKLEDSAMYFCATLGQFTGELFFGEGSRLTVL.

The DNA of the CDR3 is TGTGCCAGCAGTTTGGGACTAGCGGTTTACAATGAGCAGTTCTTC. Translation gives CASSLGLAVYNEQFF. The rearrangement links TRBV27 to TRBJ2-1; TRBD2 agrees at 11 bases. The V segment lost 3 bases and the J segment 4 bases; nucleotides outside the gene matches: 2. CDR3 size: 15 residues. The V gene's germline CDR1 is MNHEY and CDR2 SMNVEV (reference sequence).

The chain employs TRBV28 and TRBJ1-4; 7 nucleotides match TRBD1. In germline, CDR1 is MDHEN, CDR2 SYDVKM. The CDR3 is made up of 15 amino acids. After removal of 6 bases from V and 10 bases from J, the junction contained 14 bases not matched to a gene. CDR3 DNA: TGTGCCAGCAGCTCACGAGGGGGCCCTAGATTAAAACTGTTTTTT. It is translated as CASSSRGGPRLKLFF. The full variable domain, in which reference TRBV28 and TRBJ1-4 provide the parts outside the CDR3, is DVKVTQSSRYLVKRTGEKVFLECVQDMDHENMFWYRQDPGLGLRLIYFSYDVKMKEKGDIPEGYSVSREKKERFSLILESASTNQTSMYLCASSSRGGPRLKLFFGSGTQLSVL.

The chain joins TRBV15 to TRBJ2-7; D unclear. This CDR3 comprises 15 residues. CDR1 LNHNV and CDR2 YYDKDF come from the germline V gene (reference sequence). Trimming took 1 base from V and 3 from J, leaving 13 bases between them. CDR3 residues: CATSRVPVGDYEQYF. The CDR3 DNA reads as TGTGCCACCAGCAGAGTGCCGGTAGGAGACTACGAGCAGTACTTC.

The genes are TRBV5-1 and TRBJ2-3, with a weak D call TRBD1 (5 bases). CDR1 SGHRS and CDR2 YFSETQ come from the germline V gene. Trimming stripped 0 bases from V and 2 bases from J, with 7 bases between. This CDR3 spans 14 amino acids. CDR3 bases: TGCGCCAGCAGCTTGGACAGGACCACAGATACGCAGTATTTT. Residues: CASSLDRTTDTQYF. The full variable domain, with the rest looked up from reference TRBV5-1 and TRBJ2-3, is KAGVTQTPRYLIKTRGQQVTLSCSPISGHRSVSWYQQTPGQGLQFLFEYFSETQRNKGNFPGRFSGRQFSNSRSEMNVSTLELGDSALYLCASSLDRTTDTQYFGPGTRLTVL.

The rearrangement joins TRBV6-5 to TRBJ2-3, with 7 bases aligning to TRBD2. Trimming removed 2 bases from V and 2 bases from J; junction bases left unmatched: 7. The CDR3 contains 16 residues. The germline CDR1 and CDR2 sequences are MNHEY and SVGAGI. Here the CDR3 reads CASSYQRGNLTDTQYF. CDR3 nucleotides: TGTGCCAGCAGTTACCAGCGGGGCAACCTCACAGATACGCAGTATTTT.